Listed here are 25 T cell receptor beta chains from one sample, sequenced in a study of PD-1 blockade in classical Hodgkin lymphoma (TCRdb year 2020). Library preparation employed the immunoSEQ multiplex PCR assay. TCRdb holds this immuneACCESS table with in-frame rearrangements only. Some clones are missing; in checked studies, unresolved V genes explain under half, and the rest has no known cause. The sample table holds some 96,000 clones, of which 80% to 90% were seen once. The ten largest clones take up approximately 15% of the sample. The sample's time point label, in plain terms: cycle 2 day 1 (C2D1) of nivolumab. Every trial patient had relapsed after autologous stem cell transplantation, and cohorts A, B and C differed in prior brentuximab vedotin exposure. The sample in question was peripheral blood mononuclear cells (PBMCs), obtained before the second cycle of nivolumab. These TCRs come from a human donor with classical Hodgkin lymphoma.

The chain couples TRBV11-3 to TRBJ2-1, with D possibly TRBD2 on 6 matching bases. The CDR3 contains 14 residues. The germline V gene encodes CDR1 SGHNT and CDR2 YENEEA. Trimming cost V 5 bases and J 6 bases, with 14 bases left between them. The CDR3 is CASSRGRQSNEQFF. The CDR3 DNA reads as TGTGCCAGCAGCCGAGGGAGGCAGTCCAATGAGCAGTTCTTC.

The table lists this clone with a count of one. The rearrangement uses TRBV25-1 and TRBJ2-5, with 10 bases lining up with TRBD1. This CDR3 spans 16 amino acids. V shed 3 bases and J 5 bases; nucleotides not matched to a gene: 9. In germline, CDR1 is MGHDK, CDR2 SYGVNS. CDR3 nucleotide sequence: TGTGCCAGCAGTGACCTCAAGACAGGGGGCCAGGAGACCCAGTACTTC. This encodes CASSDLKTGGQETQYF.

The V gene is TRBV5-1, the J gene TRBJ2-1, with 7 bases that match TRBD1. Germline assignment: CDR1 SGHRS and CDR2 YFSETQ. V was pared by 0 bases and J by 12 bases, with 6 bases of the junction left unmatched. The CDR3 consists of 13 residues. The CDR3 reads CASSLAPGGRQFF. The CDR3 region has the DNA TGCGCCAGCAGCTTGGCCCCAGGGGGTCGGCAGTTCTTC.

J is TRBJ1-1 and V is TRBV28, with D perhaps TRBD1 (6 bases). The length of the CDR3 is 14 residues. The V gene's germline CDR1 is MDHEN and CDR2 SYDVKM. V lost 7 bases and J 7 bases, leaving 19 bases between the germline ends. CDR3 in amino acids: CASTLGGGRGEAFF. For the CDR3, the DNA is TGTGCCAGCACCCTAGGGGGGGGGCGGGGTGAAGCTTTCTTT.

This clone has more than one count but fewer than ten. The chain links TRBV10-3 to TRBJ1-1, with a tentative D call TRBD1 (6 bases). V lost 11 bases, J lost 4 bases, and 17 bases lay in between. This CDR3 is 13 amino acids long. Germline CDR1 is ENHRY and CDR2 is SYGVKD. Here the CDR3 DNA reads TGTGCCGCCCAACAGGGCCCGGGCACTGAAGCTTTCTTT. Translation gives CAAQQGPGTEAFF.

This sequence joins TRBV27 and TRBJ2-5; D gene ambiguous. Germline V CDR1 and CDR2: MNHEY, SMNVEV (reference sequence). With 3 bases removed from V and 1 base from J, the gap between germline ends came to 6 bases. This CDR3 is 13 amino acids long. The CDR3 protein is CASSFASQETQYF. CDR3 DNA sequence: TGTGCCAGCAGTTTTGCTAGCCAAGAGACCCAGTACTTC.

The genes are TRBV5-1 and TRBJ2-1; 11 bases map to TRBD2. Trimming removed 4 bases from V and 7 bases from J; junction bases left unmatched: 13. Germline assignment: CDR1 SGHRS and CDR2 YFSETQ. This CDR3 has 17 amino acids. CDR3 in DNA: TGCGCCAGCAGCCTCGAGGAGGGACTAGCGGTCCAAAATGAGCAGTTCTTC. It codes for CASSLEEGLAVQNEQFF.

Of note for this clone: Other DNA variants within this sample encode the same CDR3. J is TRBJ2-5 and V is TRBV5-4; possibly TRBD1 for D (6 bases). Trimming left V 1 base short and J 4 bases short, with 8 bases between. The CDR3 is 13 amino acids. The germline gives CDR1 SGHNT, CDR2 YYREEE (reference sequence). The CDR3 is CASSLRGGETQYF. For the CDR3, the DNA is TGTGCCAGCAGCTTGCGAGGGGGAGAGACCCAGTACTTC.

This chain connects TRBV19 to TRBJ2-5, with TRBD1 matching over 7 bases. Germline V gives CDR1 LNHDA, CDR2 SQIVND (reference sequence). The CDR3 is 15 residues long. With 6 bases clipped from V and 4 bases from J, the junction kept 11 bases outside the gene matches. The CDR3 reads CASSPTGARRETQYF. The CDR3 bases are TGTGCCAGTAGCCCAACAGGGGCGAGGCGAGAGACCCAGTACTTC. The variable domain in full, with the rest retrieved from reference TRBV19 and TRBJ2-5, is DGGITQSPKYLFRKEGQNVTLSCEQNLNHDAMYWYRQDPGQGLRLIYYSQIVNDFQKGDIAEGYSVSREKKESFPLTVTSAQKNPTAFYLCASSPTGARRETQYFGPGTRLLVL.

This chain links TRBV13 with TRBJ2-1, with 13 bases lining up with TRBD2. This CDR3 spans 15 amino acids. Germline V CDR1 and CDR2: PRHDT, FYEKMQ (reference sequence). The V and J ends lost 5 bases and 9 bases, in that order; junction bases with no gene match: 7. The CDR3 is CASSPRGLAGSEQFF. The CDR3, as DNA: TGTGCCAGCAGCCCCCGGGGACTAGCGGGATCTGAGCAGTTCTTC. Full variable domain (outside the CDR3, taken from reference TRBV13 and TRBJ2-1): AAGVIQSPRHLIKEKRETATLKCYPIPRHDTVYWYQQGPGQDPQFLISFYEKMQSDKGSIPDRFSAQQFSDYHSELNMSSLELGDSALYFCASSPRGLAGSEQFFGPGTRLTVL.

V and J are TRBV19 and TRBJ2-3; TRBD2 agrees at 7 bases. The trim removed 3 bases at V and 2 bases at J, leaving 5 bases unmatched. CDR1 and CDR2 from the germline V gene are LNHDA and SQIVND (reference sequence). This CDR3 is 15 amino acids long. Here the CDR3 DNA reads TGTGCCAGTAGTATCGGCGGGAGAGTCACAGATACGCAGTATTTT. Its protein is CASSIGGRVTDTQYF.

This sequence joins TRBV19 and TRBJ2-3; 9 bases match TRBD2. The J segment lost 7 bases and the V segment lost 2 bases, leaving 10 bases of the junction unmatched. The CDR3 runs 16 residues. Germline CDR1 is LNHDA and CDR2 is SQIVND (reference sequence). The CDR3 coding sequence is TGTGCCAGTAGTATATACGGGCGGGAGGGCCGAAATACGCAGTATTTT. Its translation is CASSIYGREGRNTQYF. The whole variable domain, filled in from reference TRBV19 and TRBJ2-3, reads DGGITQSPKYLFRKEGQNVTLSCEQNLNHDAMYWYRQDPGQGLRLIYYSQIVNDFQKGDIAEGYSVSREKKESFPLTVTSAQKNPTAFYLCASSIYGREGRNTQYFGPGTRLTVL.

The chain couples TRBV7-5 to TRBJ2-2; TRBD1 is taken as the D call from the table, unchecked against the DNA. TRBV7-5 is termed a pseudogene. The CDR3 totals 16 residues. The CDR3 nucleotides read TGTGTCAGAAGCTTAGCGGGCGTCGCGAACACCGGGGAGCTGTTTTTT. The encoded protein is CVRSLAGVANTGELFF.

The chain links TRBV5-4 to TRBJ2-3, with D possibly being TRBD1 (5 bases). CDR1 SGHNT and CDR2 YYREEE come from the germline V gene (reference sequence). V was shortened by 4 bases and J by 4 bases, with 13 bases between the two germline ends. CDR3 size: 14 residues. CDR3 bases: TGTGCCAGCAGCGCCGTACCAGGGTCAGATACGCAGTATTTT. Translated, it gives CASSAVPGSDTQYF. The variable domain in full, completed from reference TRBV5-4 and TRBJ2-3, reads ETGVTQSPTHLIKTRGQQVTLRCSSQSGHNTVSWYQQALGQGPQFIFQYYREEENGRGNFPPRFSGLQFPNYSSELNVNALELDDSALYLCASSAVPGSDTQYFGPGTRLTVL.

This clone was picked up many times. This chain uses TRBV10-2 with TRBJ2-5; TRBD2 matches 7 bases. The CDR3 has 15 amino acids. Losses at the gene ends were 0 bases for V and 4 bases for J; bases not matched to a gene: 5. CDR1 and CDR2 (germline): WSHSY, SAAADI. The CDR3 nucleotides are TGCGCCAGCAGTGAGTCCGCGGGAGTTAGAGAGACCCAGTACTTC. Its protein product is CASSESAGVRETQYF.

The count of this clone is one. V is TRBV2 and J is TRBJ2-1; 10 bases align to TRBD2. This CDR3 is 16 amino acids long. The germline CDR1 and CDR2 sequences are SNHLY and FYNNEI. Trimming at V came to 5 bases and at J to 4 bases, leaving 8 bases not matched to a gene. CDR3 residues: CASSTLLAGEYNEQFF. Written as DNA, the CDR3 is TGTGCCAGCAGTACTCTCCTAGCGGGAGAGTACAATGAGCAGTTCTTC.

J is TRBJ1-1 and V is TRBV14; 8 bases match TRBD1. With V trimmed by 3 bases and J by 0 bases, 3 bases remained unmatched. The germline gives CDR1 SGHDN, CDR2 FVKESK. CDR3 length: 15 amino acids. The CDR3 bases are TGTGCCAGCAGCCAGAGGACAGGGATGAACACTGAAGCTTTCTTT. Translating gives CASSQRTGMNTEAFF.

This chain links TRBV5-1 with TRBJ2-1, with D perhaps matching TRBD2 (6 bases). Per germline, CDR1 SGHRS and CDR2 YFSETQ. This CDR3 has 13 amino acids. Trimming stripped 0 bases from V and 8 bases from J, with 9 bases between. Here the CDR3 reads CASSLGGGDEQFF. The CDR3 DNA reads TGCGCCAGCAGCTTGGGGGGAGGCGATGAGCAGTTCTTC.

This sequence joins TRBV13 and TRBJ2-1; 14 bases line up with TRBD2. Trimming at V came to 5 bases and at J to 2 bases, leaving 2 bases not matched to a gene. Germline assignment: CDR1 PRHDT and CDR2 FYEKMQ (reference sequence). The CDR3 is 16 residues long. The CDR3 here is CASSPGLAGAYNEQFF. As DNA, the CDR3 is TGTGCCAGCAGCCCGGGACTAGCGGGGGCCTACAATGAGCAGTTCTTC.

This chain joins TRBV7-9 and TRBJ2-3; the D is unclear. The germline V and J ends were trimmed by 1 base and 6 bases, with 5 bases remaining between them. CDR3 size: 12 residues. Germline lookup yields CDR1 SEHNR and CDR2 FQNEAQ (reference sequence). CDR3 DNA: TGTGCCAGCAGCTTAGAGGCCGATACGCAGTATTTT. Its protein is CASSLEADTQYF.

This chain links TRBV7-8 with TRBJ2-3; 8 nucleotides agree with TRBD1. This CDR3 is 14 amino acids long. The V and J ends lost 5 bases and 5 bases, in that order; junction bases with no gene match: 6. In germline, CDR1 is SGHVS, CDR2 FQNEAQ. CDR3 nucleotides: TGTGCCAGCAGCCTGGGACAGGCTAAAGATACGCAGTATTTT. Translating it yields CASSLGQAKDTQYF.

The chain uses TRBV7-6 and TRBJ2-2, with TRBD2 matching over 10 bases. Germline V lookup: CDR1 SGHVS, CDR2 FNYEAQ. The junction had 10 bases not matched to a gene; V was cut back by 4 bases and J by 5 bases. This CDR3 has 17 residues. CDR3 in amino acids: CASSSIPVAGGTGELFF. The CDR3 coding sequence is TGTGCCAGCAGCTCCATACCCGTAGCGGGAGGAACCGGGGAGCTGTTTTTT.

The V gene is TRBV11-2, the J gene TRBJ2-7, with D possibly being TRBD1 or TRBD2 (6 bases each). The CDR3 loop spans 14 amino acids. With 4 bases removed from V and 9 bases from J, the gap between germline ends came to 19 bases. Looked up from germline, CDR1 is SGHAT and CDR2 is FQNNGV. Here the CDR3 DNA reads TGTGCCAGCAGCTATCGACCCTCGGGGGCCCGGCAGTACTTC. This codes for CASSYRPSGARQYF.

The rearrangement joins TRBV2 to TRBJ1-3; D unresolved. V was cut by 2 bases and J by 2 bases, with 1 base left in between. Per the germline V gene, CDR1 is SNHLY and CDR2 is FYNNEI. CDR3 length: 12 residues. CDR3 sequence: CASSETGNTIYF. The CDR3 DNA sequence: TGTGCCAGCAGTGAAACTGGAAACACCATATATTTT.

This chain links TRBV30 with TRBJ1-5; no clear D. V lost 2 bases and J 3 bases, leaving 8 bases between the germline ends. CDR1 is GTSNPN, CDR2 SVGIG, per germline (reference sequence). The CDR3 covers 13 residues. CDR3 residues: CAWSQAVNQPQHF. As DNA, the CDR3 is TGTGCCTGGAGTCAGGCAGTCAATCAGCCCCAGCATTTT.